This is a list of T cell receptor beta chains from one sample in a study of PD-L1 blockade in urothelial cancer. Sequencing was performed with immunoSEQ multiplex PCR; in TCRdb, only in-frame clones are kept and a portion is missing. The sample holds just under 45,000 clones; roughly 91% are singletons and the top ten take approximately 14%. Sequences were derived from PBMCs, sampled around atezolizumab (anti-PD-L1) treatment. The receptors were sampled from a woman aged 55-69 years with urothelial cancer. Both conserved end residues are trimmed from each CDR3. Only some rows state a clone size, as once, few, many or a class for expanded clones.

size	V	length	J	CDR3
-	TRBV7-6	15	TRBJ2-3	ASSLVTGARGTDTQY
-	TRBV10-1	15	TRBJ2-4	ASSDLGRILAKNIQY
-	TRBV5-1	15	TRBJ2-6	ASSLEEPSSGANVLT
-	TRBV14	16	TRBJ2-3	ASSQGYLSGGAPDTQY
-	TRBV4-3	13	TRBJ2-7	ASSRTSGDAYEQY
-	TRBV2	13	TRBJ2-5	ASSPGAGAWETQY
-	TRBV27	13	TRBJ1-3	ASSMTGRSGNTIY
-	TRBV9	14	TRBJ2-1	ASSVVSSAGYDEQF
-	TRBV6-5	11	TRBJ2-5	ASSTLAGGTQY
-	TRBV4-3	14	TRBJ1-4	ASSQDLRDRDEKLF
-	TRBV6-5	14	TRBJ1-2	ASSYSSSPAGRGYT
-	TRBV29-1	13	TRBJ2-5	SVDPGLTSQETQY
-	TRBV7-2	14	TRBJ2-1	ASSLEAYRGLNEQF
-	TRBV27	16	TRBJ1-5	ASSPGTGGFYSNQPQH
-	TRBV4-3	14	TRBJ2-2	ASSQDLGTSTGELF
-	TRBV7-8	14	TRBJ2-7	ASSTKDRPTTYEQY
-	TRBV7-2	16	TRBJ2-5	ASSFDLRTSGRLETQY
-	TRBV4-2	11	TRBJ1-2	ASSQGVSYGYT
-	TRBV28	10	TRBJ2-7	ASRDRIYEQY
-	TRBV12-5	12	TRBJ2-1	ASGLGGPVDEQF
-	TRBV18	11	TRBJ2-3	ASSSAGTDTQY
-	TRBV4-3	13	TRBJ2-2	ASSQDGGRTGELF
-	TRBV4-2	11	TRBJ2-2	ASSQDGSGELF
-	TRBV4-3	15	TRBJ1-1	ASSQGPGQGVNTEAF
-	TRBV6-1	12	TRBJ2-1	ASRDRGLDNEQF
once	TRBV7-8	12	TRBJ1-4	ASSLRAPGEKLF
-	TRBV19	13	TRBJ2-3	ASSRWTSRSDTQY
-	TRBV14	13	TRBJ2-7	ASSLRDRDSYEQY
-	TRBV5-1	13	TRBJ2-7	ASSPRDRGTYEQY
once	TRBV19	12	TRBJ1-6	ASSTGTDNSPLH
-	TRBV5-6	14	TRBJ1-1	ASSAASIQDWTEAF
-	TRBV7-9	12	TRBJ1-5	ASSLAQEYQPQH
-	TRBV4-3	11	TRBJ2-4	ASSQVVQYIQY
-	TRBV7-9	14	TRBJ2-1	ASSPWTSGGNNEQF
-	TRBV4-3	18	TRBJ2-5	ASSQSVGLAGAKYQETQY
once	TRBV19	12	TRBJ2-3	ASSLGVGADTQY
-	TRBV9	9	TRBJ1-1	ASRKGSEAF
-	TRBV7-2	11	TRBJ1-4	ASSTQVDEKLF
few	TRBV5-6	12	TRBJ2-3	ASSHSGSADTQY
-	TRBV7-3	16	TRBJ2-1	ASSLKVARASGVNEQF
-	TRBV15	14	TRBJ1-4	ATSRDGEGVNEKLF
-	TRBV7-8	14	TRBJ1-2	ASSLREQGRHYGYT
-	TRBV10-3	11	TRBJ2-1	AISEMTGVEQF
once	TRBV5-1	11	TRBJ1-1	ASSLAGNTEAF
few	TRBV6-4	13	TRBJ2-1	ASSATSGGPNEQF
-	TRBV2	9	TRBJ2-5	ASTLKETQY
-	TRBV7-9	12	TRBJ2-3	ASSLEAPTDTQY
-	TRBV5-1	14	TRBJ2-2	ASSLEGERGAGELF
-	TRBV27	12	TRBJ2-7	ASSSDSGTFEQY
once	TRBV5-1	14	TRBJ1-4	ASSAGTGIRSEKLF
-	TRBV14	14	TRBJ2-3	ASSHLAGLGTDTQY
-	TRBV4-1	13	TRBJ1-1	ASSQDPGVNTEAF
-	TRBV7-2	13	TRBJ2-3	ASKKSGGGTDTQY
-	TRBV29-1	10	TRBJ2-5	SVPTDQETQY
-	TRBV5-6	12	TRBJ2-7	ASSLGDRGGEQY
-	TRBV5-1	16	TRBJ2-7	ASSSKGREGLGVYEQY
-	TRBV11-3	11	TRBJ2-7	ASSLGQTYEQY
-	TRBV7-9	15	TRBJ2-1	ASSFPSSGGPLGEQF
-	TRBV9	14	TRBJ2-3	ASSVVPAGTTDTQY